The TCR beta chain under discussion was sequenced for a study of cytomegalovirus exposure and HLA in healthy donors. Findings of the study overall: The presence/absence work took it that sequencing depth was about the same across donors. Reported results showed that the classifier diagnosed cytomegalovirus status with high specificity and sensitivity.

PCR was performed using 60 Vbeta and 13 Jbeta primers. In the source study's methods: Unique TCR beta chains numbered approximately 80 million in a later analysis, with around 11 million shared. Clones were read by immunoSEQ multiplex PCR, and TCRdb kept only the in-frame ones, dropping some. D and trimming were read from the DNA, whereas the V and J calls and clone size are those reported in that table. The table records approximately 160,000 clones, approximately 81% of them present only once. Germline CDR1 and CDR2: LGHNA and YNFKEQ. V was clipped by 4 bases and J by 0 bases, with 13 bases between them. This CDR3 region has 15 residues. About this clone itself: Its antigen is currently unknown.

This sequence joins TRBV4-2 and TRBJ2-7; D may be TRBD1 (6 bases). The sequencing sample was made of PBMCs. The receptor comes from a boy younger than 10 in good health and CMV-seronegative. The DNA for the CDR3 is TGTGCCAGCAGCCTACGGGACACGGGCTCCTACGAGCAGTACTTC. Residues: CASSLRDTGSYEQYF.